The clone carrying this T cell receptor (beta chain) was picked up one time. This entry belongs to a study of PD-1 blockade in classical Hodgkin lymphoma. The repertoire was sequenced with immunoSEQ multiplex PCR; TCRdb's copy has only in-frame clones and lacks some. There are 70,000 or so clones in the sample; about 93% occur only once, and 2.6% lies in the top ten. The CDR3 consists of 17 residues. The V end was cut by 0 bases, the J end by 1 base, with 14 bases between. The germline V gene has CDR1 SGDLS and CDR2 YYNGEE. Time point here: newly diagnosed, previously untreated cHL patient sample. The rearrangement links TRBV9 to TRBJ1-3; D gene unclear. The clonotype comes from a human donor with classical Hodgkin lymphoma. The sample comprised peripheral blood mononuclear cells (PBMCs). For the CDR3, the DNA is TGTGCCAGCAGCGTAGACTCAGGCCTTACGTCTGGAAACACCATATATTTT. Translating gives CASSVDSGLTSGNTIYF.